This TCR beta chain appears in the sequencing data of a study of cytomegalovirus exposure and HLA in healthy donors. PCR employed 60 Vbeta and 13 Jbeta primers. The repertoire was sequenced with immunoSEQ multiplex PCR; TCRdb's copy has only in-frame clones and lacks some. The sample yields 190,000 or so clones, about 83% seen once. General study results and limits: Among immune exposure information, only CMV serostatus was available.

The germline gives CDR1 MDHEN, CDR2 SYDVKM. The CDR3 totals 18 residues. Unmatched junction bases numbered 17, after V lost 6 bases and J lost 4 bases. Remarks on this clone: Its antigen is currently unknown.

This clonotype originated in a woman between 50 and 59 years old in good health and CMV-seropositive. The chain has TRBV28 and TRBJ1-5; 8 bases match TRBD1. What was sequenced was PBMCs. CDR3 in DNA: TGTGCCAGCAGCGCCCCGGACAGGGCCCTATCGACTAATCAGCCCCAGCATTTT. Its protein product is CASSAPDRALSTNQPQHF.